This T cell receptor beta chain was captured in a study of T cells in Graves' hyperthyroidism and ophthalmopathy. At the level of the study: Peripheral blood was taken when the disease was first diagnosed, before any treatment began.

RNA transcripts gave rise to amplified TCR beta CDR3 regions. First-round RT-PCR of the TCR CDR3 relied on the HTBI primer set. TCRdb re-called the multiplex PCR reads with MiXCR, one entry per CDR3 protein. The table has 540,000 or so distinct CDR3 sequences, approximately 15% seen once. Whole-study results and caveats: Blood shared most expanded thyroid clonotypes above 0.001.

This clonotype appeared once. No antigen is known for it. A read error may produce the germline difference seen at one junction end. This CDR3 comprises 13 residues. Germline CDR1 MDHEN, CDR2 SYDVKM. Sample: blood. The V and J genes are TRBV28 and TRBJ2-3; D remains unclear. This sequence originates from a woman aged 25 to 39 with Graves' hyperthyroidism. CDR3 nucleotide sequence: TGTGCCGGCATTGAGAGTCGCACAGATACGCAGTATTTC. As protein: CAGIESRTDTQYF.